The source of this T cell receptor (beta chain) is a study of PD-1 blockade in classical Hodgkin lymphoma. Time point: newly diagnosed, previously untreated cHL patient sample. Magnetic negative selection purified CD4+ T cells from thawed PBMCs. This clone was seen only once. Sequencing was performed with immunoSEQ multiplex PCR; in TCRdb, only in-frame clones are kept and a portion is missing. The table shows under 35,000 clones, with about 88% occurring only once. Germline CDR1 is WSHSY and CDR2 is SAAADI. The ends were cut back, 5 bases at V and 6 bases at J, with 16 bases in the middle. CDR3 length: 14 amino acids.

The sequence derives from a human donor with classical Hodgkin lymphoma. The sample consisted of CD4+ T cells from blood. The chain is built from TRBV10-2 and TRBJ1-1, with D tentatively TRBD1 (6 bases). The CDR3 spells CASSFEGGWAEAFF. The CDR3, as DNA: TGCGCCAGCAGTTTTGAGGGGGGTTGGGCTGAAGCTTTCTTT.